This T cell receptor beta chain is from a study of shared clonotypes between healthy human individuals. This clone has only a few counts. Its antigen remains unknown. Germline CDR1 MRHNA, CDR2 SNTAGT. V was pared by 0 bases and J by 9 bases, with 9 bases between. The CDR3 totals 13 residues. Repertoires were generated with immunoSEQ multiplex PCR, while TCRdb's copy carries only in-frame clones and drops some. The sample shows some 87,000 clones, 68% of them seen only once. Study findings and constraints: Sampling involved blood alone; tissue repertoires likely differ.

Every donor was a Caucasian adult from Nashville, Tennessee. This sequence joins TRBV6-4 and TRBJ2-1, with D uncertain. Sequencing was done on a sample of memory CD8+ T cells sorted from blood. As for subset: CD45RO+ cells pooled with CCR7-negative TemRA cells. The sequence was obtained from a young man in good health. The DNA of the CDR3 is TGTGCCAGCAGTGACTCCTATACCGGTGAGCAGTTCTTC. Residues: CASSDSYTGEQFF.